This TCR beta chain was identified during a study of regulatory T cells in long-lasting Graves disease. Study-level information: The term persistent Graves' disease signified upward of 5 years on antithyroid drugs with positive TSH receptor antibodies.

The authors built TCR beta libraries using iRepertoire HTBI primers and Arm-PCR of CDR3 regions. TCRdb re-called the multiplex PCR reads with MiXCR, one entry per CDR3 protein. The table shows about 430,000 distinct CDR3 sequences, with approximately 22% occurring only once. Study findings and constraints: TRBV28, TRBJ1-2 and TRBJ2-5 were favored in persistent disease. Clonotypes that were public and shared totalled approximately 3,000 in persistent patients versus over 800 in new patients.

Time point: persistent/refractory GD, antithyroid drugs over 5 years with positive TRAb. PBMC-extracted RNA yielded the TCR library. The V gene lost 6 bases and the J gene lost 6 bases, with 11 bases spanning the gap. Germline CDR1 is SNHLY and CDR2 is FYNNEI. CDR3 length: 12 residues. This clonotype was recorded many times. The antigen remains unidentified. This sequence was found in a female donor with Graves disease. The V gene is TRBV2, the J gene TRBJ1-2, with D possibly being TRBD1 (5 bases). The sequencing used peripheral blood mononuclear cells (PBMCs), collected when the disease was refractory, from a patient treated with antithyroid drugs. For the CDR3, the DNA is TGTGCCAGCAGACCGACAGCACATGGCTACACCTTC. As protein: CASRPTAHGYTF.